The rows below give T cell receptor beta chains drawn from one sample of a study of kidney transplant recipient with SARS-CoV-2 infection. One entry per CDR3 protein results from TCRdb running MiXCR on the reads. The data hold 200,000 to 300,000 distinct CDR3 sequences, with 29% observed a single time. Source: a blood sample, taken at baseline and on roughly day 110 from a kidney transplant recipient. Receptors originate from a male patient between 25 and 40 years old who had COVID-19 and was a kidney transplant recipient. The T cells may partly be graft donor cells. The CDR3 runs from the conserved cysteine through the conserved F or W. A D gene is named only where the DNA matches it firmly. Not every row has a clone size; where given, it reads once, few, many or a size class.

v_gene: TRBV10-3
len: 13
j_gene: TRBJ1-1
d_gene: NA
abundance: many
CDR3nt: TGTGCCATCAGTGAGTCGTGGGAGGGTGAAGCTTTCTTT
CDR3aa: CAISESWEGEAFF

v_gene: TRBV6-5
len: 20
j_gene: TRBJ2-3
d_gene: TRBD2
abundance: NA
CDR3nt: TGTGCCAGCAGTTTTGCACTTCCGGGACTAGCGGGAGGGGGCACAGATACGCAGTATTTT
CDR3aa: CASSFALPGLAGGGTDTQYF

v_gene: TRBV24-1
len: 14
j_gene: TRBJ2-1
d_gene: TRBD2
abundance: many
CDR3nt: TGTGCCACCAGTGGAGCGGGAGGGCATAATGAGCAGTTCTTC
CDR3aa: CATSGAGGHNEQFF

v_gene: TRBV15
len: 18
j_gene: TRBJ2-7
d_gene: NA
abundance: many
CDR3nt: TGTGCCACCAGCAGAGATTGGGTCGGAGGAAGAGAGAGCTACGAGCAGTACTTC
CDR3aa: CATSRDWVGGRESYEQYF

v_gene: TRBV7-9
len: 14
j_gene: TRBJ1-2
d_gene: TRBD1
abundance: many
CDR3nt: TGTGCCAGCAGCCCCGGGACAGGGGAATATGGCTACACCTTC
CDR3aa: CASSPGTGEYGYTF

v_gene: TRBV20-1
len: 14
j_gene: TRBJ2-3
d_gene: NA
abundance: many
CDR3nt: TGCAGTGCTCCGGACCGGGAGACCACAGATACGCAGTATTTT
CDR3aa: CSAPDRETTDTQYF

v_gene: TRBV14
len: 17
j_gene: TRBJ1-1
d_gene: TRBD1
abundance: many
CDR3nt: TGTGCCAGCAGCCCTGACAGGGTGCTGGTAATGGGCACTGAAGCTTTCTTT
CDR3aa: CASSPDRVLVMGTEAFF

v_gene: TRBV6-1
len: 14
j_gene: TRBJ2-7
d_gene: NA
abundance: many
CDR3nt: TGTGCCAGCAGTGATAGGGACATGTCTTACGAGCAGTACTTC
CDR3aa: CASSDRDMSYEQYF

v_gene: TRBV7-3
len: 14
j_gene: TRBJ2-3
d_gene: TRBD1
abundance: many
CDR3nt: TGTGCCAGCAGCTGGACAGGGGGCACAGATACGCAGTATTTT
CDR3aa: CASSWTGGTDTQYF

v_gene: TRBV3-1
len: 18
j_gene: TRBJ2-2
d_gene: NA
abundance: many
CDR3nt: TGTGCCAGCAGCGATAACTCTCCCATTTCAGGCTTGACCGGGGAGCTGTTTTTT
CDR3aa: CASSDNSPISGLTGELFF

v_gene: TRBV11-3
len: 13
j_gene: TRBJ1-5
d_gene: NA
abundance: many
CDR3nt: TGTGCCAGCAGCTTACGCCAAAATCAGCCCCAGCATTTT
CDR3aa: CASSLRQNQPQHF

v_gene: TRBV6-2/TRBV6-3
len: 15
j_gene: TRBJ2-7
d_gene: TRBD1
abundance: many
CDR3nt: TGTGCCAGCACCGAGGGGGCGTGGGGTACCTACGAGCAGTACTTC
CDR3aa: CASTEGAWGTYEQYF